Presented here are 22 T cell receptor beta chains from one specimen sequenced in a study of blood T cell repertoires in COVID-19. Data came from immunoSEQ multiplex PCR; TCRdb stores just in-frame clones and leaves some out. The profile shows around 110,000 clones, around 80% of them singletons. Source material: peripheral blood. The receptors stem from a man in his 60s with active or convalescent COVID-19.

The chain couples TRBV5-4 to TRBJ1-1, with TRBD1 matching 7 bases. The CDR3 spans 13 residues. The germline V gene encodes CDR1 SGHNT and CDR2 YYREEE (reference sequence). The V gene end was trimmed by 4 bases and the J gene end by 4 bases; junction bases not matched to a gene: 4. The CDR3 DNA reads TGTGCCAGCAGCCCACAGGGGATCACTGAAGCTTTCTTT. Encoded protein: CASSPQGITEAFF.

The rearrangement links TRBV18 to TRBJ2-5; D may be TRBD1 (6 bases). The CDR3 loop spans 15 amino acids. The germline V gene encodes CDR1 KGHSH and CDR2 LQKENI. Trimming shortened V by 5 bases and J by 2 bases, and 15 bases separated the two germline ends. The CDR3 sequence is CASSTLPGTQETQYF. CDR3 nucleotide sequence: TGTGCCAGCTCAACCCTTCCCGGGACACAAGAGACCCAGTACTTC.

The chain couples TRBV21-1 to TRBJ2-2; TRBD1, the table's D call, was not compared with the DNA. TRBV21-1 is designated a pseudogene. This CDR3 is built from 13 residues. The CDR3 here is CASPGTVTGELFF. CDR3 in DNA: TGTGCCAGCCCCGGGACAGTCACCGGGGAGCTGTTTTTT.

Written as DNA, the CDR3 is TGTGCCAGCTCACCTGGACTAGCGGGAGTAGGAACCGGGGAGCTGTTTTTT. Its translation: CASSPGLAGVGTGELFF. The J gene is TRBJ2-2, the V gene TRBV18, with 13 bases fitting TRBD2. The CDR3 contains 17 residues. Germline assignment: CDR1 KGHSH and CDR2 LQKENI. Trimming removed 3 bases from V and 5 bases from J; junction bases left unmatched: 6.

The rearrangement uses TRBV5-1 and TRBJ1-6, with 10 bases fitting TRBD1. The J segment lost 14 bases and the V segment lost 2 bases, leaving 7 bases of the junction unmatched. This CDR3 region has 14 residues. CDR1 is SGHRS and CDR2 is YFSETQ in the germline V gene. In nucleotides, the CDR3 is TGCGCCAGCAGCTTCCGGGACAGGGGAGGGTCCCTCCACTTT. This sequence encodes CASSFRDRGGSLHF.

V gene TRBV2 combines with J gene TRBJ2-1; a possible D gene is TRBD2 (6 bases). In germline, CDR1 is SNHLY, CDR2 FYNNEI. V dropped 10 bases and J dropped 10 bases, with 14 bases sitting between them. This CDR3 is 11 amino acids long. Here the CDR3 DNA reads TGTGCCAACATTAAGAGCGGGGAGCAGTTCTTC. It specifies CANIKSGEQFF.

The table lists this clone with a few counts. This chain links TRBV7-2 with TRBJ2-1; 12 bases match TRBD2. The CDR3 contains 15 residues. CDR1 SGHTA and CDR2 FQGNSA come from the germline V gene. The ends lost 5 bases at V and 7 bases at J; junction bases unmatched: 6. The CDR3 region has the DNA TGTGCCAGCAGCCCGGCGACTAGCGGGAGAAATGAGCAGTTCTTC. Amino acids: CASSPATSGRNEQFF.

The chain recombines TRBV18 with TRBJ1-1; unclear D gene. This CDR3 has 18 residues. V dropped 7 bases and J dropped 1 base, with 25 bases sitting between them. Germline V gene data show CDR1 as KGHSH and CDR2 as LQKENI. Written as DNA, the CDR3 is TGTGCCAGCTTCCCCCTTGCAAGAGGGCCCCAAAGGAACACTGAAGCTTTCTTT. It specifies CASFPLARGPQRNTEAFF.

This clone was observed a few times. The chain joins TRBV7-2 to TRBJ2-7; 8 bases are shared with TRBD2. The CDR3 is 15 residues long. Germline-derived CDR1 and CDR2 are SGHTA and FQGNSA. The V gene end was trimmed by 6 bases and the J gene end by 3 bases; junction bases not matched to a gene: 10. The CDR3 DNA follows: TGTGCCAGCAGTCCAAGCGGGAGAGGGTACTACGAGCAGTACTTC. It specifies CASSPSGRGYYEQYF.

This clone has just a few counts. This rearrangement joins TRBV29-1 to TRBJ2-5; 10 bases agree with TRBD2. Looked up from germline, CDR1 is SQVTM and CDR2 is ANQGSEA. V trimming: 7 bases; J trimming: 3 bases; junction bases outside the gene matches: 5. The CDR3 is made up of 13 amino acids. CDR3 amino acids: CSGRGLAEETQYF. The CDR3 nucleotides are TGCAGCGGCCGCGGACTAGCGGAAGAGACCCAGTACTTC.

V gene TRBV28 combines with J gene TRBJ2-5, with a weak D call TRBD1 (6 bases). With 8 bases removed from V and 5 bases from J, the gap between germline ends came to 21 bases. The germline V gene encodes CDR1 MDHEN and CDR2 SYDVKM. The CDR3 has 15 amino acids. The CDR3: CASAHSWGRGETQYF. The CDR3 bases are TGTGCCAGCGCCCACAGTTGGGGTAGGGGGGAGACCCAGTACTTC. Filled out from reference TRBV28 and TRBJ2-5, the complete variable domain reads DVKVTQSSRYLVKRTGEKVFLECVQDMDHENMFWYRQDPGLGLRLIYFSYDVKMKEKGDIPEGYSVSREKKERFSLILESASTNQTSMYLCASAHSWGRGETQYFGPGTRLLVL.

The V call is TRBV7-2, the J call TRBJ2-7, with TRBD2 as a possible D gene (5 bases). Per germline, CDR1 SGHTA and CDR2 FQGNSA. The germline V and J ends were trimmed by 5 bases and 7 bases, with 15 bases remaining between them. The CDR3 covers 13 residues. The CDR3: CASSRNEGGEQYF. CDR3 nucleotide sequence: TGTGCCAGCAGCCGAAACGAGGGTGGGGAGCAGTACTTC. The whole variable domain, remainder taken from reference TRBV7-2 and TRBJ2-7, is GAGVSQSPSNKVTEKGKDVELRCDPISGHTALYWYRQSLGQGLEFLIYFQGNSAPDKSGLPSDRFSAERTGGSVSTLTIQRTQQEDSAVYLCASSRNEGGEQYFGPGTRLTVT.

The genes are TRBV9 and TRBJ2-1, with a weak D call TRBD1 (6 bases). Trimming removed 4 bases from V and 10 bases from J, with 15 bases in between. The germline V gene has CDR1 SGDLS and CDR2 YYNGEE. The CDR3 length is 13 residues. The CDR3 here is CASSSGVEREQFF. Written as DNA, the CDR3 is TGTGCCAGCAGCTCAGGGGTGGAAAGAGAGCAGTTCTTC.

This clone was recorded a few times. The rearrangement links TRBV5-1 to TRBJ1-5; D gene uncertain. V dropped 5 bases and J dropped 1 base, with 7 bases sitting between them. The CDR3 consists of 13 residues. Germline CDR1 reads SGHRS; CDR2 reads YFSETQ. CDR3 in amino acids: CASSPLSNQPQHF. In nucleotides, the CDR3 is TGCGCCAGCAGTCCCTTGAGCAATCAGCCCCAGCATTTT.

This chain uses TRBV5-1 with TRBJ1-2; D perhaps matches TRBD1 (6 bases). Germline-derived CDR1 and CDR2 are SGHRS and YFSETQ. The CDR3 totals 13 residues. Trimming took off 6 bases at V and 0 bases at J, with 9 bases between the two ends. This CDR3 is CASTQGSNYGYTF. CDR3 DNA sequence: TGCGCCAGCACACAGGGCTCTAACTATGGCTACACCTTC.

V usage is TRBV29-1 and J usage is TRBJ2-7; 9 nucleotides align to TRBD1. Trimming took 4 bases from V and 2 from J; bases not matched to a gene: 6. The CDR3 loop spans 14 amino acids. Germline V gives CDR1 SQVTM, CDR2 ANQGSEA. CDR3 DNA: TGCAGCGTTGCGGGGACAGGGAGGGCCTACGAGCAGTACTTC. Translated, it gives CSVAGTGRAYEQYF.

J is TRBJ2-6 and V is TRBV19; 16 nucleotides align to TRBD2. Trimming cost V 3 bases and J 4 bases; bases outside gene matches: 18. CDR3 size: 23 residues. Germline lookup yields CDR1 LNHDA and CDR2 SQIVND (reference sequence). The CDR3 DNA follows: TGTGCCAGTAGTATTATTCGACCGGGACTAGCGGGAGGGCCCTTTTCCGGGGCCAACGTCCTGACTTTC. It yields the protein CASSIIRPGLAGGPFSGANVLTF.

The chain joins TRBV5-6 to TRBJ1-2, with 7 nucleotides matching TRBD1. Germline V gene sequence: CDR1 SGHDT, CDR2 YYEEEE. The CDR3 runs 13 residues. V gave up 7 bases and J gave up 1 base; unmatched junction bases: 4. CDR3 protein: CASSGQLNYGYTF. CDR3 sequence (DNA): TGTGCCAGCTCGGGACAGCTTAACTATGGCTACACCTTC.

Written as DNA, the CDR3 is TGCGCCAGCAGTGTTAGCAGGGCTCCTGGAGCTTTCTTT. The encoded protein is CASSVSRAPGAFF. The V gene is TRBV10-1, the J gene TRBJ1-1; a weak D match, TRBD1 (5 bases). The CDR3 has 13 residues. Between the trimmed V and J ends, which lost 4 bases and 10 bases, there was a span of 16 bases. From germline, CDR1 is WNHNN and CDR2 SYGVQD (reference sequence).

This chain links TRBV20-1 with TRBJ2-1; no firm D call. CDR1 and CDR2 (germline): DFQATT, SNEGSKA (reference sequence). This CDR3 has 11 amino acids. V dropped 3 bases and J dropped 9 bases, with 9 bases sitting between them. The CDR3 DNA reads as TGCAGTGCTAGGATCCGCGGTGAGCAGTTCTTC. Its translation: CSARIRGEQFF.

The J gene is TRBJ1-5, the V gene TRBV19; 11 positions match TRBD1. Germline V gene data show CDR1 as LNHDA and CDR2 as SQIVND (reference sequence). V was clipped by 5 bases and J by 6 bases; unmatched bases: 6. The CDR3 sequence is 15 residues long. The CDR3 reads CASSSWTGGGQPQHF. In DNA, the CDR3 is TGTGCCAGTAGTTCATGGACAGGGGGCGGTCAGCCCCAGCATTTT.

J is TRBJ2-7 and V is TRBV5-4; TRBD1 matches at 7 bases. V gave up 2 bases and J gave up 3 bases; unmatched junction bases: 5. This CDR3 has 14 amino acids. The germline V gene has CDR1 SGHNT and CDR2 YYREEE (reference sequence). This CDR3 reads CASSFGTEDYEQYF. CDR3 bases: TGTGCCAGCAGCTTCGGGACAGAGGACTACGAGCAGTACTTC.